A single sample gave rise to the 32 T cell receptor beta chains below, sequenced in a study of blood T cell repertoires in COVID-19. Here immunoSEQ multiplex PCR was the method, and the copy in TCRdb shows in-frame clones only, minus some. Among about 110,000 clones listed, about 85% were seen once. Sequenced sample: peripheral blood. These TCRs come from a woman in her 70s with acute or convalescent COVID-19.

This clone was observed a few times. The chain links TRBV4-1 to TRBJ2-5; TRBD2 matches 8 bases. The CDR3 has 18 amino acids. Germline V CDR1 and CDR2: MGHRA, YSYEKL. J gave up 3 bases and V 3 bases, and 15 bases lay outside the gene matches. CDR3 sequence reads: CASSQRGWRDSGEETQYF. The CDR3 DNA reads as TGCGCCAGCAGCCAGAGGGGTTGGAGGGATAGCGGGGAAGAGACCCAGTACTTC.

J is TRBJ1-5 and V is TRBV27, with D unclear. CDR1 is MNHEY, CDR2 SMNVEV, per germline (reference sequence). The CDR3 totals 16 residues. Between the trimmed V and J ends, which lost 0 bases and 2 bases, there was a span of 11 bases. CDR3: CASSLSSGVGNQPQHF. The CDR3 region has the DNA TGTGCCAGCAGTTTATCTTCAGGTGTGGGCAATCAGCCCCAGCATTTT.

This chain links TRBV7-3 with TRBJ2-1, with TRBD1 matching 8 bases. Losses at the gene ends were 6 bases for V and 7 bases for J; bases not matched to a gene: 5. CDR1 and CDR2 (germline): SGHTA, FQGTGA. This CDR3 contains 13 residues. CDR3 DNA: TGTGCCAGCAGGAGGACAGGGACGAATGAGCAGTTCTTC. This gives the protein CASRRTGTNEQFF.

The V call is TRBV15, the J call TRBJ1-6; D is possibly TRBD1 (6 bases). The length of the CDR3 is 15 residues. The V gene lost 5 bases and the J gene lost 7 bases, with 15 bases spanning the gap. From germline, CDR1 is LNHNV and CDR2 YYDKDF (reference sequence). CDR3 in amino acids: CATSYRDTKNSPLHF. As DNA, the CDR3 is TGTGCCACCAGCTACCGGGACACAAAGAATTCACCCCTCCACTTT.

The chain combines TRBV7-8 with TRBJ1-1; D is unresolved. Trimming shortened V by 2 bases and J by 0 bases, and 7 bases separated the two germline ends. Per the germline V gene, CDR1 is SGHVS and CDR2 is FQNEAQ. This CDR3 region has 14 residues. Here the CDR3 reads CASSLLNLNTEAFF. CDR3 in DNA: TGTGCCAGCAGCTTACTAAATTTGAACACTGAAGCTTTCTTT.

This clone came up a few times. The chain carries TRBV10-3 and TRBJ2-2; D call uncertain. This CDR3 has 16 residues. The V gene's germline CDR1 is ENHRY and CDR2 SYGVKD. Trimming pared 0 bases from V and 7 bases from J, leaving 15 bases between. The DNA for the CDR3 is TGTGCCATCAGTGAGTCGACTCCCAAGTACATCGGGGAGCTGTTTTTT. Translating it yields CAISESTPKYIGELFF.

The chain employs TRBV10-3 and TRBJ2-3; D perhaps matches TRBD2 (5 bases). Trimming removed 6 bases from V and 1 base from J, with 11 bases in between. Germline V lookup: CDR1 ENHRY, CDR2 SYGVKD. The CDR3 length is 14 residues. The chain's CDR3 is CAISRTGGTDTQYF. CDR3 bases: TGTGCCATCAGCAGGACCGGGGGCACAGATACGCAGTATTTT.

The chain uses TRBV19 and TRBJ1-5; D is unclear. The CDR3 length is 13 residues. Trimming took 5 bases from V and 7 from J, leaving 12 bases between them. CDR1 LNHDA and CDR2 SQIVND come from the germline V gene (reference sequence). Here the CDR3 DNA reads TGTGCCAGTAGTGTGGCCTTCCAGCAGCCCCAGCATTTT. Encoded protein: CASSVAFQQPQHF.

The chain has TRBV7-3 and TRBJ2-1; D is perhaps TRBD1 (6 bases). Germline values: CDR1 SGHTA, CDR2 FQGTGA. The CDR3 sequence is 14 residues long. V shed 5 bases and J shed 5 bases, with 13 bases lying between them. This CDR3 reads CASSRGQIDNEQFF. The CDR3 nucleotides are TGTGCCAGCAGCCGCGGACAGATAGACAATGAGCAGTTCTTC.

V and J are TRBV5-1 and TRBJ1-3; the match to TRBD1 covers 7 bases. The J segment lost 4 bases and the V segment lost 4 bases, leaving 5 bases of the junction unmatched. The CDR3 sequence is 14 residues long. Germline V lookup: CDR1 SGHRS, CDR2 YFSETQ. CDR3 region: CASSVTGFGNTIYF. CDR3 nucleotides: TGCGCCAGCAGCGTGACAGGGTTCGGAAACACCATATATTTT.

The genes are TRBV5-1 and TRBJ2-7, with 12 nucleotides matching TRBD2. The CDR3 has 16 amino acids. Germline CDR1 and CDR2: SGHRS and YFSETQ. Trimming removed 4 bases from V and 4 bases from J; junction bases left unmatched: 9. CDR3 sequence reads: CASSTTLLAGGYEQYF. The DNA for the CDR3 is TGCGCCAGCAGCACAACCCTACTAGCGGGAGGATACGAGCAGTACTTC.

V is TRBV6-6 and J is TRBJ1-5, with TRBD1 as a possible D gene (5 bases). CDR3 length: 15 amino acids. Trimming removed 3 bases at V and 7 bases at J, with 16 bases between. Germline V CDR1 and CDR2: MNHNY, SVGAGI (reference sequence). CDR3 residues: CASSYLAGSVQPQHF. CDR3 nucleotides: TGTGCCAGCAGTTATCTCGCAGGGTCTGTGCAGCCCCAGCATTTT.

This clone was detected only a few times. The chain couples TRBV18 to TRBJ2-2; no clear D. Germline CDR1 and CDR2: KGHSH and LQKENI. The CDR3 is 14 amino acids. The V and J ends lost 4 bases and 1 base respectively, with 7 bases between them. CDR3 region: CASSRTWNTGELFF. CDR3 DNA: TGTGCCAGCTCACGCACTTGGAACACCGGGGAGCTGTTTTTT.

This clone appeared a single time. The J gene is TRBJ1-1, the V gene TRBV18, with D perhaps matching TRBD1 (6 bases). The CDR3 runs to 14 residues. The V gene's germline CDR1 is KGHSH and CDR2 LQKENI. Trimming removed 3 bases at V and 3 bases at J, with 11 bases between. The CDR3 DNA follows: TGTGCCAGCTCACCCCGGGACACTGACACTGAAGCTTTCTTT. It yields the protein CASSPRDTDTEAFF.

The chain links TRBV4-2 to TRBJ1-2; no definite D call. V shed 4 bases and J shed 0 bases, with 24 bases lying between them. The CDR3 has 19 residues. Germline V gives CDR1 LGHNA, CDR2 YNFKEQ. The CDR3 protein is CASSPLVAGAAETNYGYTF. The CDR3 DNA sequence: TGTGCCAGCAGCCCCCTTGTCGCGGGTGCGGCTGAAACTAACTATGGCTACACCTTC.

J is TRBJ2-3 and V is TRBV19; no reliable D call. The ends were cut back, 0 bases at V and 8 bases at J, with 9 bases in the middle. The V gene's germline CDR1 is LNHDA and CDR2 SQIVND (reference sequence). This CDR3 has 13 amino acids. CDR3 region: CASSIDYPGTQYF. CDR3 coding DNA: TGTGCCAGTAGTATAGATTACCCGGGTACGCAGTATTTT. The full variable domain, with the rest looked up from reference TRBV19 and TRBJ2-3, is DGGITQSPKYLFRKEGQNVTLSCEQNLNHDAMYWYRQDPGQGLRLIYYSQIVNDFQKGDIAEGYSVSREKKESFPLTVTSAQKNPTAFYLCASSIDYPGTQYFGPGTRLTVL.

The chain uses TRBV6-2 or TRBV6-3 and TRBJ1-3; D is possibly TRBD1 (5 bases). V dropped 2 bases and J dropped 0 bases, with 8 bases sitting between them. The CDR3 consists of 15 residues. Germline loops: CDR1 MNHEY, CDR2 SVGEGT. CDR3 nucleotide sequence: TGTGCCAGCAGTTACGCCGGGGGCTCTGGAAACACCATATATTTT. Residues: CASSYAGGSGNTIYF.

V usage is TRBV24-1 and J usage is TRBJ2-1; D unclear. Per germline, CDR1 KGHDR and CDR2 SFDVKD. CDR3 size: 16 residues. The V end was cut by 3 bases, the J end by 1 base, with 12 bases between. CDR3 region: CATSDRSAPSYNEQFF. CDR3 nucleotide sequence: TGTGCCACCAGTGATAGGAGTGCGCCTTCCTACAATGAGCAGTTCTTC.

This chain connects TRBV3-1 (or the pseudogene TRBV3-2) to TRBJ1-4; possibly TRBD1 for D (5 bases). V was cut by 4 bases and J by 1 base, with 7 bases left in between. The CDR3 totals 14 residues. Germline V gives CDR1 LGHDT, CDR2 YNNKEL (reference sequence). CDR3 DNA: TGTGCCAGCAGCCCGGGACTAACTAATGAAAAACTGTTTTTT. This translates into CASSPGLTNEKLFF.

The chain uses TRBV28 and TRBJ2-1, with 7 bases aligning to TRBD2. Germline loops: CDR1 MDHEN, CDR2 SYDVKM. Trimming took 3 bases from V and 7 from J; bases not matched to a gene: 12. This CDR3 is 16 amino acids long. The CDR3: CASSFYPSGGENEQFF. DNA of the CDR3: TGTGCCAGCAGTTTTTACCCTAGCGGAGGCGAGAATGAGCAGTTCTTC.

This clone showed up just once. The CDR3 DNA reads TGTGCCAGCAGCTCGACAGTAAACACTGAAGCTTTCTTT. It yields the protein CASSSTVNTEAFF. The J gene is TRBJ1-1, the V gene TRBV6-4, with D maybe TRBD1 (5 bases). Germline loops: CDR1 MRHNA, CDR2 SNTAGT. Trimming cost V 6 bases and J 2 bases, with 10 bases left between them. The CDR3 totals 13 residues.

The chain employs TRBV9 and TRBJ1-2; the match to TRBD1 covers 10 bases. The CDR3 totals 15 residues. J lost 6 bases, V lost 1 base, and 6 bases had no gene match. Per germline, CDR1 SGDLS and CDR2 YYNGEE. This CDR3 reads CASSVQDRGRDGYTF. In nucleotides, the CDR3 is TGTGCCAGCAGCGTACAAGACAGGGGGCGCGATGGCTACACCTTC.

This chain joins TRBV5-6 and TRBJ2-4; D call uncertain. The germline V and J ends were trimmed by 5 bases and 0 bases, with 15 bases remaining between them. The CDR3 consists of 16 residues. Germline V gene data show CDR1 as SGHDT and CDR2 as YYEEEE. CDR3 coding DNA: TGTGCCAGCAGTATTCGTGGCCAAGTAGCCAAAAACATTCAGTACTTC. Residues: CASSIRGQVAKNIQYF.

V is TRBV7-2 and J is TRBJ2-7; 7 bases are shared with TRBD2. After removal of 0 bases from V and 6 bases from J, the junction contained 5 bases not matched to a gene. Germline lookup yields CDR1 SGHTA and CDR2 FQGNSA. The CDR3 totals 14 residues. CDR3: CASSLARGEGEQYV. The CDR3 region has the DNA TGTGCCAGCAGCTTAGCGCGAGGGGAGGGCGAGCAGTACGTC.

The gene calls are TRBV6-5 and TRBJ1-2; TRBD1 agrees at 7 bases. The CDR3 sequence is 11 residues long. Germline V gives CDR1 MNHEY, CDR2 SVGAGI. V lost 7 bases to trimming and J lost 7 bases; unmatched junction nucleotides: 3. Written as DNA, the CDR3 is TGTGCCAGCAAGGACAGGCTTGGCTACACCTTC. Protein: CASKDRLGYTF.

V is TRBV28 and J is TRBJ1-2, with no clear D. Trimming left V 3 bases short and J 7 bases short, with 6 bases between. The CDR3 sequence is 11 residues long. From germline, CDR1 is MDHEN and CDR2 SYDVKM. For the CDR3, the DNA is TGTGCCAGCAGTTTCGTCGGTGGCTACACCTTC. Residues: CASSFVGGYTF.

The chain is built from TRBV7-3 and TRBJ2-1; 8 positions match TRBD1. The CDR3 totals 17 residues. V dropped 5 bases and J dropped 1; count of bases not matched to a gene: 10. The V gene's germline CDR1 is SGHTA and CDR2 FQGTGA. The CDR3 is CASSPQDRALSYNEQFF. The CDR3 nucleotides read TGTGCCAGCAGCCCCCAGGACAGGGCGTTGTCCTACAATGAGCAGTTCTTC.

J is TRBJ2-1 and V is TRBV3-1 (or the pseudogene TRBV3-2), with 9 bases aligning to TRBD2. Germline V gene sequence: CDR1 LGHDT, CDR2 YNNKEL (reference sequence). With 5 bases clipped from V and 4 bases from J, the junction kept 6 bases outside the gene matches. The CDR3 length is 15 residues. The CDR3 nucleotides read TGTGCCAGCAGCATTAGCGGGGGACCTTACAATGAGCAGTTCTTC. As protein: CASSISGGPYNEQFF.

This clone was recorded a few times. The rearrangement links TRBV4-1 to TRBJ1-6; D may be TRBD1 (5 bases). There are 17 residues in the CDR3. With 4 bases removed from V and 4 bases from J, the gap between germline ends came to 17 bases. Per germline, CDR1 MGHRA and CDR2 YSYEKL. CDR3 coding DNA: TGCGCCAGCAGCCCAGGGCGGCCCGTGAGGTATAATTCACCCCTCCACTTT. This gives the protein CASSPGRPVRYNSPLHF.

V gene TRBV7-9 combines with J gene TRBJ2-3, with TRBD2 identical over 12 bases. The CDR3 covers 17 residues. Germline CDR1 SEHNR, CDR2 FQNEAQ (reference sequence). The ends lost 0 bases at V and 0 bases at J; junction bases unmatched: 1. DNA of the CDR3: TGTGCCAGCAGCTTAGCTCTAGCGGGGGGGAGCACAGATACGCAGTATTTT. Its protein product is CASSLALAGGSTDTQYF.

In its sample, this clone was seen once. The chain links TRBV2 to TRBJ2-7; a weak D match, TRBD1 (5 bases). Trimming pared 3 bases from V and 6 bases from J, leaving 12 bases between. Germline CDR1 is SNHLY and CDR2 is FYNNEI. The CDR3 covers 13 residues. CDR3 DNA: TGTGCCAGCAGTGATTCGCAGGGTGCCGAGCAGTACTTC. This translates into CASSDSQGAEQYF.

The chain joins TRBV5-4 to TRBJ2-7; TRBD1 agrees at 9 bases. Germline V lookup: CDR1 SGHNT, CDR2 YYREEE (reference sequence). Germline trimming cut 4 bases from V and 0 bases from J; bases unmatched to any gene: 5. The CDR3 has 15 amino acids. CDR3 loop: CASSGQDRGSYEQYF. The CDR3 region has the DNA TGTGCCAGCAGCGGACAGGACAGGGGCTCCTACGAGCAGTACTTC.